This T cell receptor beta chain was profiled in a study of STAT5B mutations in CD4+ large granular lymphocyte leukemia. Study summary: Healthy donors showed HLA-associated enrichment of the CDR3 'QG' motif.

Trimming pared 1 base from V and 3 bases from J, leaving 11 bases between. Germline loops: CDR1 MGHDK, CDR2 SYGVNS. The CDR3 has 15 amino acids. Generated by immunoSEQ multiplex PCR, the TCRdb table keeps only in-frame clones and is missing some. The sample consists of 15,000 to 20,000 clones, approximately 84% of them appearing once. The sample holds one count of this clone. Its specificity is not known. General study findings and limits: 8/27 top patient clones versus 2/35 control clones were TRBV06-family.

The sequenced sample was CD4+ T cells from blood buffy coats. This receptor was obtained from a human donor in good health. This sequence joins TRBV25-1 and TRBJ2-3, with D tentatively TRBD2 (5 bases). The CDR3 DNA reads TGTGCCAGCAGTGAATTAGGAGCGGCGACAGATACGCAGTATTTT. Protein: CASSELGAATDTQYF.